This T cell receptor beta chain was recorded in a study of PD-1 blockade in classical Hodgkin lymphoma. Overall study results and limits: Complete responders started with a diversity level that resembled newly diagnosed patients at baseline.

Per the germline V gene, CDR1 is ENHRY and CDR2 is SYGVKD. The CDR3 length is 15 residues. The trim removed 0 bases at V and 4 bases at J, leaving 3 bases unmatched. Regarding this clone: Antigen specificity is unknown.

TCRdb keeps only in-frame clones here, not all; method: immunoSEQ multiplex PCR. Of 46,000 or so clones detected, about three quarters appear once; the ten largest clones hold less than 40%. Time point given: cycle 4 day 1 (C4D1), after six to seven weeks of nivolumab. Every patient was affected by relapse after autologous stem cell transplantation, while exposure to brentuximab vedotin was not uniform. The receptor comes from a human donor with classical Hodgkin lymphoma. The J gene is TRBJ1-5, the V gene TRBV10-3; 7 bases align to TRBD1. The starting material was peripheral blood mononuclear cells (PBMCs), obtained before the fourth cycle of nivolumab. The CDR3 sequence: CAISESSGGNQPQHF. The DNA of the CDR3 is TGTGCCATCAGTGAGTCATCAGGGGGGAATCAGCCCCAGCATTTT.